The T cell receptor beta chain under discussion was sequenced for a study of blood T cell repertoires in COVID-19. Study-level information: Samples came from the United States, Italy and Spain, spanning acute and convalescent COVID-19. T cells, B-cell-depleted T cells, or PBMCs provided the cDNA or gDNA that served as material.

Germline V gene sequence: CDR1 WNHNN, CDR2 SYGVQD (reference sequence). CDR3 length: 14 residues. V was pared by 0 bases and J by 3 bases, with 1 base of the junction left unmatched. In the study's own analysis: Amplifying reference gene primers gave estimates of nucleated cell counts. Data came from immunoSEQ multiplex PCR; TCRdb stores just in-frame clones and leaves some out. V and J calls and clone size are those listed in that table; D and trimming were worked out from the DNA. In the table there are roughly 200,000 clones, over 75% of which are singletons. Sequencing was performed on peripheral blood. This sequence was found in a human donor with active or convalescent COVID-19. The donor label of this sample is uncertain. The V gene is TRBV10-1, the J gene TRBJ2-7, with 8 bases identical to TRBD1. The CDR3 here is CASSESTGGYEQYF. The CDR3 nucleotides are TGCGCCAGCAGTGAGTCCACAGGGGGCTACGAGCAGTACTTC.